These T cell receptor beta chains were read from a single sample in a study of cytomegalovirus exposure and HLA in healthy donors. Here immunoSEQ multiplex PCR was the method, and the copy in TCRdb shows in-frame clones only, minus some. The sample records 180,000 or so clones, 70% to 90% being singletons. Sequenced: PBMCs. The source is a man aged 18 to 30 in good health and CMV-seropositive. CDR3s include the opening cysteine and the closing phenylalanine or tryptophan. D genes are given only for firm matches. Clone size appears in some rows only: once, few, many, or a class for an expanded clone.

v_call	clone_size	j_call	d_call	cdr3_aa	cdr3_nt
TRBV7-9	.	TRBJ2-1	TRBD2	CASSPPPSGGYNEQFF	TGTGCCAGCAGCCCACCCCCTAGCGGGGGTTACAATGAGCAGTTCTTC
TRBV4-3	few	TRBJ1-4	.	CASSQGLGTGNEKLFF	TGCGCCAGCAGCCAGGGACTCGGGACGGGGAATGAAAAACTGTTTTTT
TRBV6-5	.	TRBJ1-6	.	CASRQVNSPLHF	TGTGCCAGCAGACAGGTCAATTCACCCCTCCACTTT
TRBV30	.	TRBJ2-5	TRBD2	CAWSPLVGGRETQYF	TGTGCCTGGAGTCCTCTTGTGGGGGGGAGGGAGACCCAGTACTTC
TRBV6-5	.	TRBJ1-5	.	CASRKQGRKQPQHF	TGTGCCAGCAGAAAACAGGGTAGAAAACAGCCCCAGCATTTT
TRBV4-3	few	TRBJ2-3	.	CASSHVELSTDTQYF	TGCGCCAGCAGCCATGTGGAGCTCAGCACAGATACGCAGTATTTT
TRBV6-1	.	TRBJ1-4	TRBD1	CASSSRGDGKLFF	TGTGCCAGCAGCTCCAGGGGGGACGGAAAACTGTTTTTT
TRBV30	.	TRBJ1-1	.	CAWSPGVLTNTEAFF	TGTGCCTGGAGTCCGGGGGTCCTGACGAACACTGAAGCTTTCTTT
TRBV2	.	TRBJ2-1	TRBD2	CASSFSGGASSGEQFF	TGTGCCAGCAGTTTTAGCGGGGGGGCGTCGAGCGGTGAGCAGTTCTTC
TRBV27	.	TRBJ1-2	TRBD1	CASSLIQGNYGYTF	TGTGCCAGCAGCCTAATACAGGGGAACTATGGCTACACCTTC
TRBV6-5	.	TRBJ1-2	TRBD1	CASSAVDRGGYTF	TGTGCCAGCAGTGCCGTGGACAGGGGGGGCTACACCTTC
TRBV30	.	TRBJ1-5	TRBD1	CAWSAGTGYNQPQHF	TGTGCCTGGAGTGCCGGGACAGGGTACAATCAGCCCCAGCATTTT
TRBV4-3	.	TRBJ2-7	.	CASSPGGGRGPTYEQYF	TGCGCCAGCAGCCCAGGGGGAGGCAGGGGCCCGACCTACGAGCAGTACTTC
TRBV9	.	TRBJ2-1	TRBD2	CASSVAILAGAYNEQFF	TGTGCCAGCAGCGTAGCAATACTAGCGGGGGCCTACAATGAGCAGTTCTTC
TRBV30	.	TRBJ2-3	TRBD1	CARSGGPTDTQYF	TGTGCCCGATCAGGGGGTCCCACAGATACGCAGTATTTT
TRBV9	.	TRBJ2-7	.	CASSVVPAYEQYF	TGTGCCAGCAGCGTGGTTCCAGCCTACGAGCAGTACTTC
TRBV27	.	TRBJ1-1	.	CASMSGAHSEAFF	TGTGCCAGCATGTCGGGTGCACACTCTGAAGCTTTCTTT
TRBV9	once	TRBJ2-3	TRBD2	CASSTRTSGFTDTQYF	TGTGCCAGCAGCACCCGGACTAGCGGCTTCACAGATACGCAGTATTTT
TRBV5-4	.	TRBJ1-3	TRBD1	CASSQKGAPATPSIYF	TGTGCCAGCAGCCAAAAGGGGGCCCCAGCAACACCATCCATATATTTT
TRBV7-8	.	TRBJ2-2	.	CASSPQRALAGELFF	TGTGCCAGCAGCCCCCAGCGAGCTTTAGCCGGGGAGCTGTTTTTT
TRBV5-4	.	TRBJ2-5	TRBD2	CASSLAGGGQLETQYF	TGTGCCAGCAGCTTGGCCGGGGGGGGGCAGTTGGAGACCCAGTACTTC